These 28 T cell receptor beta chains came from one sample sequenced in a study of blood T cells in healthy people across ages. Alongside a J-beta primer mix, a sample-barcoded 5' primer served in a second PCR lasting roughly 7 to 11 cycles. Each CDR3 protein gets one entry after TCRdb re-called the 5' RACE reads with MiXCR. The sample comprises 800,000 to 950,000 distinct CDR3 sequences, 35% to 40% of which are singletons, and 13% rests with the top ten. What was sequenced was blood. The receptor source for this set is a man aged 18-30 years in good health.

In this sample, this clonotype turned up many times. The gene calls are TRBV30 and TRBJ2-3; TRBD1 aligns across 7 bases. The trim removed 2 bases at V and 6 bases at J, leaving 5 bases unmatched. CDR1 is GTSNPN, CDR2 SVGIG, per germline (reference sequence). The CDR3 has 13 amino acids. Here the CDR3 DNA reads TGTGCCTGGAGTCAGACAGGGTTGGATACGCAGTATTTT. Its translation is CAWSQTGLDTQYF.

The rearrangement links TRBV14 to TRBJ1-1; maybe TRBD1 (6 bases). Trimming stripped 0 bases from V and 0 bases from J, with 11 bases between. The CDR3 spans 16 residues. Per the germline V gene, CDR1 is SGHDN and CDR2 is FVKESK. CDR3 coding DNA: TGTGCCAGCAGCCAAGAGTCGGGGGCTATGAACACTGAAGCTTTCTTT. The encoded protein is CASSQESGAMNTEAFF. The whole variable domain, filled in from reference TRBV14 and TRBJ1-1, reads EAGVTQFPSHSVIEKGQTVTLRCDPISGHDNLYWYRRVMGKEIKFLLHFVKESKQDESGMPNNRFLAERTGGTYSTLKVQPAELEDSGVYFCASSQESGAMNTEAFFGQGTRLTVV.

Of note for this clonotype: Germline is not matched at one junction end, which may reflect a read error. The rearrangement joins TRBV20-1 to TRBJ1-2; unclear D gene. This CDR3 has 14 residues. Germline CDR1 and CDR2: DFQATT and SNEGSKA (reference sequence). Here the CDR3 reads CSAMRRADNYGHTF. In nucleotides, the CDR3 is TGCAGTGCTATGCGGCGGGCGGATAACTATGGCCACACCTTC.

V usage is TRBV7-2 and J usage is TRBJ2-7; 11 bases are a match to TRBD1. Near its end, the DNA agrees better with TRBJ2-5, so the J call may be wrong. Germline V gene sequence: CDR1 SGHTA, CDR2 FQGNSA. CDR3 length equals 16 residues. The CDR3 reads CASSGRTGTGGETQYF. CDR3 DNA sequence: TGTGCCAGCAGCGGACGAACCGGGACAGGGGGAGAGACCCAGTACTTC.

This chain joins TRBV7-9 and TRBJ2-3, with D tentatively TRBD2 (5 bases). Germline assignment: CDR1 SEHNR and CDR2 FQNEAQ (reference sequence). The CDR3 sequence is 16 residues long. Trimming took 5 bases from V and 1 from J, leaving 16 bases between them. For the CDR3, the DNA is TGTGCCAGCAGCGGTTACAAGCAGGAGGGCACAGATACGCAGTATTTT. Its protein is CASSGYKQEGTDTQYF.

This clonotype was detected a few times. CDR3 residues: CASSQELAGGYEQFF. The CDR3 DNA is TGTGCCAGCAGCCAAGAACTAGCGGGGGGATATGAGCAGTTCTTC. V is TRBV3-1 and J is TRBJ2-1, with 12 bases aligning to TRBD2. J gave up 8 bases and V 0 bases, and 2 bases lay outside the gene matches. This CDR3 has 15 amino acids. Germline V gene data show CDR1 as LGHDT and CDR2 as YNNKEL (reference sequence).

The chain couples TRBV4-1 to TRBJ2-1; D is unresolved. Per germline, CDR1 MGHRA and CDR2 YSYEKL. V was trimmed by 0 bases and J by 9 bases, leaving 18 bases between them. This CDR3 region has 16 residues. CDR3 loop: CASSQESNVAWVEQFF. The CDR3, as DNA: TGCGCCAGCAGCCAAGAGTCTAATGTGGCTTGGGTTGAGCAGTTCTTC.

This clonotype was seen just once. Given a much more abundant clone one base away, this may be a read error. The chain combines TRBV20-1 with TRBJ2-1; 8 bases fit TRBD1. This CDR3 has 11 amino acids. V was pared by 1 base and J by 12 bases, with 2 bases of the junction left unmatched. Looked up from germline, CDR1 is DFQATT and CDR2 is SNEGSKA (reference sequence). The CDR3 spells CSARGDRTQFF. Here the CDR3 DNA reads TGCAGTGCTAGAGGGGACAGGACGCAGTTCTTC.

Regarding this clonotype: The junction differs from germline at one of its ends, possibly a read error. This chain's CDR3 is CASSSAQGTQYF. Written as DNA, the CDR3 is TGTGCCAGCTCATCGGCCCAAGGGACCCAGTACTTC. The rearrangement uses TRBV18 and TRBJ2-4; D gene ambiguous. The DNA end is a closer match to TRBJ2-5, so the J assignment may be wrong. The CDR3 is made up of 12 amino acids. Looked up from germline, CDR1 is KGHSH and CDR2 is LQKENI.

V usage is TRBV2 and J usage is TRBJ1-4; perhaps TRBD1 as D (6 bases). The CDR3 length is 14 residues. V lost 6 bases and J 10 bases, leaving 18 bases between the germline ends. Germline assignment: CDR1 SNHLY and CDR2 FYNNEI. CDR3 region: CASRPPDRIGKLFF. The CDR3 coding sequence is TGTGCCAGCAGGCCCCCCGACAGGATTGGAAAACTGTTTTTT.

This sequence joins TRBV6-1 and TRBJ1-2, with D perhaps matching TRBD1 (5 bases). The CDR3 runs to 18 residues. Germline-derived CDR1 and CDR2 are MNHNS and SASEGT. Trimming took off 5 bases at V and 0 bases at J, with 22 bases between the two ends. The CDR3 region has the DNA TGTGCCAGCAGTAATTACGGGGCGGCGGATCCTTCTAACTATGGCTACACCTTC. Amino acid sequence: CASSNYGAADPSNYGYTF.

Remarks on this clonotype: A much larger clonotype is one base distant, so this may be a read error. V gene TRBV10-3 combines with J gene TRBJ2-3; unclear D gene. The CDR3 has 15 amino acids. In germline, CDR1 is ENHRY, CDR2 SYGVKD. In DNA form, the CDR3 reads TGTGCCGTCAGCCAGGATGGTACTAGCACAGATACGCAGTATTTT. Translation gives CAVSQDGTSTDTQYF.

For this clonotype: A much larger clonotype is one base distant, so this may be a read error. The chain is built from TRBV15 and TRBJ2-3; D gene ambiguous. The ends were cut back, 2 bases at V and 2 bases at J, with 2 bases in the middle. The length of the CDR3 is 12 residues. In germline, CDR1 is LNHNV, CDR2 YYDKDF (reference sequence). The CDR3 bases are TGTGCCACCAGCAGAAACACAGATACGCAGTATTTT. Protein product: CATSRNTDTQYF.

The DNA for the CDR3 is TGTGCCAGCAGCGTACAGGGGGTCTCCTACGAGCAGTTCTTC. Its protein is CASSVQGVSYEQFF. The chain has TRBV7-9 and TRBJ2-1; 8 positions agree with TRBD1. With V trimmed by 5 bases and J by 10 bases, 10 bases remained unmatched. The CDR3 sequence is 14 residues long. Germline V lookup: CDR1 SEHNR, CDR2 FQNEAQ (reference sequence).

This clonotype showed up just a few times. The CDR3 nucleotides are TGTGCCAGCAGCTTAGCCCCTCCCCAAGAGACCCAGTACTTC. Protein sequence: CASSLAPPQETQYF. The V and J genes are TRBV7-2 and TRBJ2-5, with D hard to call. Trimming left V 0 bases short and J 1 base short, with 6 bases between. Germline CDR1 and CDR2: SGHTA and FQGNSA. The CDR3 loop spans 14 amino acids.

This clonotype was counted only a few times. CDR3 coding DNA: TGTGCCAGCAGCATTACAGGGGGTTCCTACGAGCAGTACTTC. Translation gives CASSITGGSYEQYF. This rearrangement joins TRBV5-5 to TRBJ2-7, with 8 positions matching TRBD1. Trimming took 4 bases from V and 1 from J; bases not matched to a gene: 4. The CDR3 consists of 14 residues. The germline gives CDR1 SGHKS, CDR2 YYEKEE (reference sequence).

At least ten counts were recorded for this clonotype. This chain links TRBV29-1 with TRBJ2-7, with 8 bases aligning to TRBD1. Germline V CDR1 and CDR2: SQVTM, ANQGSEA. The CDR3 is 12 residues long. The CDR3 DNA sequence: TGCAGTGGCCGGACAGGGAATCGCGAGCAGTACTTC. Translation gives CSGRTGNREQYF.

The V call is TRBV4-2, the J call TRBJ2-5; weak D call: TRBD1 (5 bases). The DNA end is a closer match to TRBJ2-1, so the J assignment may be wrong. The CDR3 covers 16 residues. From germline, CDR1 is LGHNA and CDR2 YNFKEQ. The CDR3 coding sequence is TGTGCCAGCAGCCAAGAAGAGTCCTGGGGCCAAGAGACCCAGTTCTTC. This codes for CASSQEESWGQETQFF.

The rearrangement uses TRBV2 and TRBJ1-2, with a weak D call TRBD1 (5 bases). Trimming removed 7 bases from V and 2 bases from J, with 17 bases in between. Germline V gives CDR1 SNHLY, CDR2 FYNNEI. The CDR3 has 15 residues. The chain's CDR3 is CASNQGASRNYGYTF. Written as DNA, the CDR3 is TGTGCCAGCAACCAAGGGGCCAGCAGAAACTATGGCTACACCTTC.

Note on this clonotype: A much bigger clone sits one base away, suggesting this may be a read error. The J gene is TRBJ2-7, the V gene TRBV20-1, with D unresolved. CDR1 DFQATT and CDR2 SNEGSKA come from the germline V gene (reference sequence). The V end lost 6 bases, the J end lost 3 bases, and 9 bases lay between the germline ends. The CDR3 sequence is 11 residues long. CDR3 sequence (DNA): TGCAGTGCCCCCAGAGTCTACGAGCAGTACTTC. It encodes CSAPRVYEQYF.

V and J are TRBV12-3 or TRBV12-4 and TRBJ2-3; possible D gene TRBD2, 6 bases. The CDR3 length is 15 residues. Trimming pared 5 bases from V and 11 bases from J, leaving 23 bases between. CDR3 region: CASSHRGAGTDVQYF. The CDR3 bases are TGTGCCAGCAGTCACCGAGGGGCGGGAACAGATGTGCAGTATTTT.

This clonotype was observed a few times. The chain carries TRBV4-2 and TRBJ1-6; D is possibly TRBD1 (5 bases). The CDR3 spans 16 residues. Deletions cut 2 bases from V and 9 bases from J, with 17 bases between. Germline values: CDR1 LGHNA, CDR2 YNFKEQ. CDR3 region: CASSQTQEIETSPLHF. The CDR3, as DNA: TGTGCCAGCAGCCAAACACAGGAGATCGAGACTTCACCCCTCCACTTT.

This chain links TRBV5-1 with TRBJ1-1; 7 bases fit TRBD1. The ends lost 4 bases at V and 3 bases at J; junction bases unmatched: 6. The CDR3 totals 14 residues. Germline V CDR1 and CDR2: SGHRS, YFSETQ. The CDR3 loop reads CASSIRQGDTEAFF. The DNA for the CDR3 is TGCGCCAGCAGCATTCGACAGGGCGACACTGAAGCTTTCTTT.

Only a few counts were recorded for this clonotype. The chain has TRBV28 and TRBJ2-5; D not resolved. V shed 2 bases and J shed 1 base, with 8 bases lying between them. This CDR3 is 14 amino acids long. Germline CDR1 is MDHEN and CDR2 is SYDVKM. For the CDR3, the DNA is TGTGCCAGCAGTTTAAGAAGCGCCCAAGAGACCCAGTACTTC. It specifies CASSLRSAQETQYF.

Here the CDR3 reads CASSPDPDKPDTDTQYF. In nucleotides, the CDR3 is TGTGCCAGCAGCCCCGACCCGGACAAGCCTGACACAGATACGCAGTATTTT. The chain uses TRBV3-1 and TRBJ2-3; possibly TRBD1 for D (5 bases). The CDR3 contains 17 residues. Looked up from germline, CDR1 is LGHDT and CDR2 is YNNKEL (reference sequence). V gave up 4 bases and J gave up 2 bases, with 19 bases separating them.

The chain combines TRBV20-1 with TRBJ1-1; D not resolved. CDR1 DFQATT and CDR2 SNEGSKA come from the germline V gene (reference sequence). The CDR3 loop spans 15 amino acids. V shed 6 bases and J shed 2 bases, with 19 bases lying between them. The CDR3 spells CSADPRVGINTEAFF. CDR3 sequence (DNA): TGCAGTGCAGACCCCCGGGTAGGGATTAACACTGAAGCTTTCTTT.

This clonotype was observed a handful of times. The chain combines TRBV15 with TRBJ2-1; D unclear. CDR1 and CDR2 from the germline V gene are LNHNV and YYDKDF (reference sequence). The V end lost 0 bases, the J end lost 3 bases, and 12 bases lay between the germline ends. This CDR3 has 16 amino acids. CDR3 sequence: CATSRDQLVNYNEQFF. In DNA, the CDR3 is TGTGCCACCAGCAGAGATCAGTTAGTCAACTACAATGAGCAGTTCTTC.

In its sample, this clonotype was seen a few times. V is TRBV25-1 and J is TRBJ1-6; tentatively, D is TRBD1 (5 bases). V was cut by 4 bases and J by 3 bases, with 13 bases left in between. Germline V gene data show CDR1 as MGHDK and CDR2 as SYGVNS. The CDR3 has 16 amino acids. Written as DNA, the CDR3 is TGTGCCAGCAGTGTCGGGGGGGTTATCTATAATTCACCCCTCCACTTT. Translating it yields CASSVGGVIYNSPLHF.